This record looks at one T cell receptor beta chain sequence and its context. The V segment lost 4 bases and the J segment 10 bases; nucleotides outside the gene matches: 5. The CDR3 length is 12 residues. The V gene's germline CDR1 is MDHEN and CDR2 SYDVKM. This entry is derived from a study of blood T cell repertoires in COVID-19. As for the study in general: Material from acute and convalescent COVID-19 was sourced from the United States, Italy and Spain.

Authors' processing steps: Amplification of reference gene primers was used by the study to estimate nucleated cell counts. Produced via immunoSEQ multiplex PCR; TCRdb's table is partial and in-frame only. V and J calls and clone size follow that table, whereas D and trimming were derived from the DNA. There are some 290,000 clones in the sample; 70% to 90% occur only once, and 3.6% lies in the top ten. This chain uses TRBV28 with TRBJ1-1, with 8 bases lining up with TRBD1. The sample consisted of peripheral blood. This clonotype was obtained from a man aged 18 to 29 with active or convalescent COVID-19. This CDR3 is CASSSDRARAFF. In DNA form, the CDR3 reads TGTGCCAGCAGTTCGGACAGGGCAAGAGCTTTCTTT.